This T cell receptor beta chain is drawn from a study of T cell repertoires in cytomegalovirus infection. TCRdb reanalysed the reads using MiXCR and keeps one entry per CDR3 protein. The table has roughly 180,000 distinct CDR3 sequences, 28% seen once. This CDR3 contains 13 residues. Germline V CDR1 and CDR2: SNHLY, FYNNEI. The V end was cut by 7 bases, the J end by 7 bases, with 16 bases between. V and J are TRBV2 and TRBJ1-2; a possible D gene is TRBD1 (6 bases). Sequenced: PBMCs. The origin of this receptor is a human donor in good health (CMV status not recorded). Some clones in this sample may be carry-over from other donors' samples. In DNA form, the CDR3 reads TGTGCCAGCACCGAGGGCAGGGGCATTGGCTACACCTTC. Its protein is CASTEGRGIGYTF. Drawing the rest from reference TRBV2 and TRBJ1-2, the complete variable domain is EPEVTQTPSHQVTQMGQEVILRCVPISNHLYFYWYRQILGQKVEFLVSFYNNEISEKSEIFDDQFSVERPDGSNFTLKIRSTKLEDSAMYFCASTEGRGIGYTFGSGTRLTVV.